These 22 T cell receptor beta chains came from one sample sequenced in a study of identifying expanded T cells in peripheral blood. Only in-frame clones appear in the TCRdb table, and some are missing; sequencing was by immunoSEQ multiplex PCR. The table includes over 100,000 clones, around 89% detected once. The material sequenced was blood. Every receptor here comes from a person aged 18 to 70 in good health.

This rearrangement joins TRBV29-1 to TRBJ2-7; D might be TRBD2 (5 bases). Trimming took 7 bases from V and 5 from J, leaving 12 bases between them. Germline V gene data show CDR1 as SQVTM and CDR2 as ANQGSEA. CDR3 length equals 11 residues. CDR3 loop: CSGKEVHEQYF. The CDR3 DNA reads TGCAGCGGAAAGGAGGTGCACGAGCAGTACTTC.

The V and J genes are TRBV7-2 and TRBJ2-1; possible D gene TRBD2, 5 bases. Germline V gene lookup returns CDR1 SGHTA and CDR2 FQGNSA. Trimming left V 4 bases short and J 4 bases short, with 20 bases between. This CDR3 region has 17 residues. For the CDR3, the DNA is TGTGCCAGCAGCTCGCTTAGCATCCTAGCAGATTACAATGAGCAGTTCTTC. Amino acids: CASSSLSILADYNEQFF. Complete variable domain (other parts from reference TRBV7-2 and TRBJ2-1): GAGVSQSPSNKVTEKGKDVELRCDPISGHTALYWYRQSLGQGLEFLIYFQGNSAPDKSGLPSDRFSAERTGGSVSTLTIQRTQQEDSAVYLCASSSLSILADYNEQFFGPGTRLTVL.

The chain joins TRBV23-1 to TRBJ2-7, with 15 bases that match TRBD2. TRBV23-1 is an ORF, and what it does is uncertain. The trim removed 0 bases at V and 3 bases at J, leaving 21 bases unmatched. The CDR3 runs 23 residues. The chain's CDR3 is CASSQSPPRTSGRAPSPLYEQYF. The CDR3 DNA sequence: TGCGCCAGCAGTCAATCGCCCCCTCGGACTAGCGGGAGGGCTCCGTCGCCCCTCTACGAGCAGTACTTC.

This clone showed up just once. The chain carries TRBV7-3 and TRBJ1-1; 7 bases are shared with TRBD1. Trimming cost V 5 bases and J 6 bases; bases outside gene matches: 18. Germline values: CDR1 SGHTA, CDR2 FQGTGA. The CDR3 length is 17 residues. The CDR3 DNA reads TGTGCCAGCAGCCCGACCGGGCTACAGGGGAGGGTCGCTGAAGCTTTCTTT. It yields the protein CASSPTGLQGRVAEAFF.

V and J are TRBV19 and TRBJ2-7; D is unclear. Germline CDR1 and CDR2: LNHDA and SQIVND (reference sequence). V lost 6 bases and J 6 bases, leaving 18 bases between the germline ends. The CDR3 spans 14 residues. This CDR3 is CASSTGPRGSEQYF. CDR3 DNA sequence: TGTGCCAGTAGCACGGGTCCCCGAGGAAGCGAGCAGTACTTC.

V and J are TRBV11-3 and TRBJ2-1, with 7 positions matching TRBD1. J lost 5 bases, V lost 5 bases, and 9 bases had no gene match. Germline V gene data show CDR1 as SGHNT and CDR2 as YENEEA. This CDR3 spans 15 amino acids. CDR3 sequence: CASSPRDSINNEQFF. CDR3 bases: TGTGCCAGCAGCCCCCGGGACAGCATAAACAATGAGCAGTTCTTC.

V is TRBV5-4 and J is TRBJ2-5, with 8 positions matching TRBD2. Germline V gene lookup returns CDR1 SGHNT and CDR2 YYREEE (reference sequence). The ends lost 0 bases at V and 4 bases at J; junction bases unmatched: 5. The CDR3 is 15 residues long. CDR3 nucleotide sequence: TGTGCCAGCAGCTTGGGAGCGGGAGCGGGAGAGACCCAGTACTTC. This encodes CASSLGAGAGETQYF.

The chain uses TRBV7-2 and TRBJ1-4; perhaps TRBD1 as D (5 bases). The V end was cut by 5 bases, the J end by 4 bases, with 14 bases between. The CDR3 has 15 amino acids. CDR1 SGHTA and CDR2 FQGNSA come from the germline V gene. CDR3 bases: TGTGCCAGCAGCCTTGCACAGGCCAGTAATGAAAAACTGTTTTTT. Its translation is CASSLAQASNEKLFF.

This clone was seen a few times. The rearrangement uses TRBV5-1 and TRBJ1-2; 7 bases fit TRBD1. Losses at the gene ends were 0 bases for V and 6 bases for J; bases not matched to a gene: 2. The CDR3 covers 13 residues. From germline, CDR1 is SGHRS and CDR2 YFSETQ. The CDR3 DNA reads TGCGCCAGCAGCTTGGACAGGGGACATGGCTACACCTTC. This sequence encodes CASSLDRGHGYTF.

The chain carries TRBV6-5 and TRBJ1-5, with 10 bases identical to TRBD1. Germline CDR1 MNHEY, CDR2 SVGAGI. The CDR3 spans 14 residues. V was clipped by 5 bases and J by 8 bases; unmatched bases: 6. CDR3 nucleotides: TGTGCCAGCAGTAGGACAGGGGGTTATGAGCCCCAGCATTTT. Translating gives CASSRTGGYEPQHF.

The chain recombines TRBV7-9 with TRBJ1-1, with D hard to call. V was clipped by 5 bases and J by 0 bases, with 7 bases between them. In germline, CDR1 is SEHNR, CDR2 FQNEAQ (reference sequence). This CDR3 contains 13 residues. In DNA, the CDR3 is TGTGCCAGCAGCCCATCGATGAACACTGAAGCTTTCTTT. This translates into CASSPSMNTEAFF.

The chain employs TRBV14 and TRBJ1-2; the D gene is possibly TRBD1 (5 bases). Germline CDR1 is SGHDN and CDR2 is FVKESK. The CDR3 runs 16 residues. V lost 0 bases and J lost 3, with 14 bases in between. The CDR3 here is CASSQDLRGLDYGYTF. The CDR3 DNA reads TGTGCCAGCAGCCAAGATCTCCGGGGACTGGACTATGGCTACACCTTC.

V gene TRBV5-4 combines with J gene TRBJ2-7; TRBD1 matches at 10 bases. Germline CDR1 reads SGHNT; CDR2 reads YYREEE (reference sequence). CDR3 length: 17 residues. V was pared by 3 bases and J by 1 base, with 10 bases of the junction left unmatched. The CDR3 region is CASSSWTGGPRSYEQYF. As DNA, the CDR3 is TGTGCCAGCAGCTCCTGGACAGGGGGGCCGAGGTCCTACGAGCAGTACTTC.

The genes are TRBV7-6 and TRBJ1-5; D is uncertain. Trimming pared 2 bases from V and 3 bases from J, leaving 5 bases between. Germline CDR1 reads SGHVS; CDR2 reads FNYEAQ. The CDR3 is 13 residues long. CDR3 protein: CASSLIHNQPQHF. In DNA form, the CDR3 reads TGTGCCAGCAGCTTAATCCACAATCAGCCCCAGCATTTT.

The chain couples TRBV18 to TRBJ1-2; D call uncertain. Trimming shortened V by 4 bases and J by 7 bases, and 19 bases separated the two germline ends. CDR1 is KGHSH and CDR2 is LQKENI in the germline V gene. This CDR3 comprises 15 residues. Here the CDR3 reads CASSLLRRGDVGYTF. The DNA of the CDR3 is TGTGCCAGCTCACTCCTGCGTCGGGGAGATGTTGGCTACACCTTC.

This clone occurred a few times. The rearrangement links TRBV7-8 to TRBJ2-2; D may be TRBD2 (6 bases). There are 16 residues in the CDR3. The V and J ends lost 0 bases and 3 bases respectively, with 11 bases between them. Germline values: CDR1 SGHVS, CDR2 FQNEAQ. Written as DNA, the CDR3 is TGTGCCAGCAGCTTAGCGCGGAGGGAGGACACCGGGGAGCTGTTTTTT. This sequence encodes CASSLARREDTGELFF.

This clone turned up a few times. V is TRBV25-1 and J is TRBJ1-2; D not resolved. The CDR3 extends over 12 amino acids. The ends were cut back, 6 bases at V and 6 bases at J, with 11 bases in the middle. Germline V gives CDR1 MGHDK, CDR2 SYGVNS. CDR3 amino acids: CASRGKPDGYTF. The CDR3 nucleotides are TGTGCCAGCAGGGGAAAGCCCGATGGCTACACCTTC.

The chain carries TRBV9 and TRBJ2-2, with a weak D call TRBD2 (6 bases). The V end was cut by 1 base, the J end by 3 bases, with 13 bases between. Germline lookup yields CDR1 SGDLS and CDR2 YYNGEE. The CDR3 sequence is 16 residues long. The CDR3 region is CASSVPGDPYTGELFF. CDR3 nucleotides: TGTGCCAGCAGCGTACCGGGGGACCCCTACACCGGGGAGCTGTTTTTT.

This clone has a single count. The chain is built from TRBV11-2 and TRBJ1-2, with a weak D call TRBD1 (5 bases). V was clipped by 1 base and J by 7 bases, with 13 bases between them. Germline V gene lookup returns CDR1 SGHAT and CDR2 FQNNGV. The CDR3 runs 14 residues. This chain's CDR3 is CASSLGGFGFGYTF. As DNA, the CDR3 is TGTGCCAGCAGCTTAGGGGGGTTCGGGTTTGGCTACACCTTC.

The chain links TRBV27 to TRBJ1-1; D call uncertain. Germline assignment: CDR1 MNHEY and CDR2 SMNVEV (reference sequence). CDR3 length: 13 residues. The V and J ends lost 4 bases and 2 bases respectively, with 8 bases between them. The CDR3 protein is CASSWTENTEAFF. CDR3 nucleotide sequence: TGTGCCAGCAGTTGGACTGAAAACACTGAAGCTTTCTTT.

CDR3 coding DNA: TGTGCCAGCACCACCGACGAAACCGGGGAGCTGTTTTTT. Translated: CASTTDETGELFF. This chain links TRBV2 with TRBJ2-2, with unresolved D. In germline, CDR1 is SNHLY, CDR2 FYNNEI. The CDR3 length is 13 residues. Trimming took off 7 bases at V and 5 bases at J, with 11 bases between the two ends.

The chain employs TRBV7-3 and TRBJ2-3, with 8 bases matching TRBD1. The CDR3 loop spans 15 amino acids. The germline V gene has CDR1 SGHTA and CDR2 FQGTGA. The ends lost 3 bases at V and 5 bases at J; junction bases unmatched: 7. CDR3 region: CASSFGQGDRDTQYF. As DNA, the CDR3 is TGTGCCAGCAGCTTCGGACAGGGCGATAGAGATACGCAGTATTTT. The complete variable domain, with remaining parts taken from reference TRBV7-3 and TRBJ2-3, reads GAGVSQTPSNKVTEKGKYVELRCDPISGHTALYWYRQSLGQGPEFLIYFQGTGAADDSGLPNDRFFAVRPEGSVSTLKIQRTERGDSAVYLCASSFGQGDRDTQYFGPGTRLTVL.